This TCR beta chain was retrieved from a study of blood T cell repertoires in COVID-19. About the study: Acute and convalescent COVID-19 samples came from the United States, Italy and Spain. Sources were T cells, B-cell-depleted T cells, or PBMCs; the material itself was cDNA or gDNA.

In the source study's methods: Quantification of nucleated cells was approximated via reference gene primer amplification. TCRdb's table, derived via immunoSEQ multiplex PCR, lists solely in-frame clones and lacks some. For V, J and clone size, that table is used; D and trimming come from the DNA. The data contain about 120,000 clones, approximately 90% of them seen just once; the ten biggest clones take up approximately 1.9%. Germline values: CDR1 SGHTA, CDR2 FQGTGA. There are 14 residues in the CDR3. Trimming removed 0 bases at V and 8 bases at J, with 11 bases between. This TCR derives from a human donor with active COVID-19. The donor label of this sample is uncertain. The V gene is TRBV7-3, the J gene TRBJ2-1; weak D call: TRBD2 (6 bases). The material sequenced was peripheral blood. The CDR3 DNA sequence: TGTGCCAGCAGCTTAACGTTTGGAGGGGATGAGCAGTTCTTC. It yields the protein CASSLTFGGDEQFF.